A selection of T cell receptor beta chains follows, all from one sample in a study of blood T cell repertoires in COVID-19. TCRdb's table, derived via immunoSEQ multiplex PCR, lists solely in-frame clones and lacks some. Of about 280,000 clones detected, approximately 90% appear once; the ten largest clones hold approximately 3%. The sequencing input was PBMCs or T cells enriched from blood (not recorded which). The receptors originated from a man between 35 and 55 years old who had been exposed to COVID-19. The CDR3 runs from the conserved cysteine through the conserved F or W. The D gene is left open where the match is weak. Not every row has a clone size; where given, it reads once, few, many or a size class.

V gene	J gene	D gene	clone size	CDR3 protein	CDR3 DNA
TRBV6-1	TRBJ2-3	TRBD2	once	CASSRLAGVADTQYF	TGTGCCAGCAGCCGCTTAGCGGGAGTCGCAGATACGCAGTATTTT
TRBV25-1	TRBJ1-1	TRBD1	.	CASPPGQGLAEAFF	TGTGCCAGCCCCCCCGGACAGGGGCTCGCTGAAGCTTTCTTT
TRBV24-1	TRBJ1-1	TRBD1	.	CATKGQGVGGTEAFF	TGTGCCACCAAGGGACAGGGGGTGGGGGGCACTGAAGCTTTCTTT
TRBV11-3	TRBJ2-5	.	.	CASKGRGEETQYF	TGTGCCAGCAAGGGCCGGGGAGAGGAGACCCAGTACTTC
TRBV6-6	TRBJ1-6	.	.	CASSEERPYNSPLHF	TGTGCCAGCAGTGAGGAGAGGCCATATAATTCACCCCTCCACTTT
TRBV6-2/TRBV6-3	TRBJ2-7	.	.	CASSLGGSVYEQYF	TGTGCCAGCAGTTTAGGGGGTTCTGTCTACGAGCAGTACTTC
TRBV30	TRBJ2-7	.	.	CACKESSYEQYF	TGTGCCTGCAAGGAGTCCTCCTACGAGCAGTACTTC
TRBV2	TRBJ1-1	.	.	CASSADSTNTEAFF	TGTGCCAGCAGTGCGGACAGCACGAACACTGAAGCTTTCTTT
TRBV6-1	TRBJ1-6	TRBD1	.	CASSVSSGDRALSPLHF	TGTGCCAGCAGTGTATCATCCGGAGACAGGGCTTTGTCACCCCTCCACTTT
TRBV27	TRBJ1-1	.	.	CASSYSLNTEAFF	TGTGCCAGCAGTTACTCCCTGAACACTGAAGCTTTCTTT
TRBV7-2	TRBJ2-1	TRBD2	.	CASSSGLAEGYNEQFF	TGTGCCAGCAGCTCTGGACTAGCGGAGGGGTACAATGAGCAGTTCTTC
TRBV7-3	TRBJ2-1	.	.	CASSSSESSYNEQFF	TGTGCCAGCAGCTCGTCGGAGAGCTCCTACAATGAGCAGTTCTTC
TRBV24-1	TRBJ1-6	.	.	CATSEGVKSPLHF	TGTGCCACCAGTGAAGGGGTTAAATCACCCCTCCACTTT
TRBV29-1	TRBJ1-1	.	.	CSALGTYAEAFF	TGCAGCGCCCTTGGGACATACGCTGAAGCTTTCTTT
TRBV10-3	TRBJ2-1	TRBD2	.	CAIKGGGNEQFF	TGTGCCATCAAAGGCGGGGGAAATGAGCAGTTCTTC
TRBV24-1	TRBJ1-1	TRBD1	.	CATSDSQSRGQGTEAFF	TGTGCCACCAGTGATTCCCAATCCAGGGGGCAAGGCACTGAAGCTTTCTTT
TRBV7-2	TRBJ2-2	TRBD2	.	CASSFRLAGTGELFF	TGTGCCAGCAGCTTTAGACTAGCGGGCACCGGGGAGCTGTTTTTT
TRBV7-3	TRBJ2-3	TRBD2	.	CASSSTRTSGVTDTQYF	TGTGCCAGCAGCTCCACGCGGACTAGCGGGGTCACAGATACGCAGTATTTT
TRBV2	TRBJ2-7	.	.	CASSEALQEYEQYF	TGTGCCAGCAGTGAAGCGCTTCAGGAATACGAGCAGTACTTC
TRBV12-3/TRBV12-4	TRBJ2-5	TRBD2	.	CASRSSSGAHF	TGTGCCAGCAGATCGAGTAGCGGGGCCCACTTC
TRBV23-1	TRBJ1-4	.	.	CASSQSGPPSSNEKLFF	TGCGCCAGCAGTCAATCGGGGCCCCCGTCATCTAATGAAAAACTGTTTTTT
TRBV3-1/TRBV3-2	TRBJ1-3	.	.	CASSQVGLRGNTIYF	TGTGCCAGCAGCCAAGTTGGGCTGCGGGGCAACACCATATATTTT
TRBV18	TRBJ2-1	TRBD2	.	CASSPTSSGSNEQFF	TGTGCCAGCTCCCCGACTAGCTCTGGGTCCAATGAGCAGTTCTTC
TRBV12-3/TRBV12-4	TRBJ2-1	.	.	CASVLAADEQFF	TGTGCCAGCGTATTAGCGGCCGATGAGCAGTTCTTC
TRBV27	TRBJ1-1	TRBD1	.	CASHGRDSLTEAFF	TGTGCCAGCCATGGGCGGGACAGTCTTACTGAAGCTTTCTTT
TRBV10-3	TRBJ2-3	.	.	CAISESSGGQFSTDTQYF	TGTGCCATCAGTGAGTCATCCGGGGGACAGTTTAGCACAGATACGCAGTATTTT
TRBV4-3	TRBJ1-6	.	.	CASSQVLRGNSPLHF	TGCGCCAGCAGCCAAGTACTCAGGGGAAATTCACCCCTCCACTTT
TRBV25-1	TRBJ2-2	TRBD2	once	CASGRVGGRGGELFF	TGTGCCAGCGGACGGGTGGGAGGGCGCGGCGGGGAGCTGTTTTTT
TRBV30	TRBJ2-2	.	.	CAWEPKGELFF	TGTGCCTGGGAACCTAAAGGGGAGCTGTTTTTT
TRBV27	TRBJ2-2	TRBD1	.	CASSLFWTGIMGELFF	TGTGCCAGCAGTTTATTCTGGACAGGGATAATGGGGGAGCTGTTTTTT
TRBV6-5	TRBJ2-1	TRBD1	.	CATGQGENNEQFF	TGTGCCACCGGACAGGGGGAAAACAATGAGCAGTTCTTC
TRBV7-2	TRBJ1-3	.	.	CASSLEARSGNTIYF	TGTGCCAGCAGCTTAGAGGCCAGGTCTGGAAACACCATATATTTT
TRBV19	TRBJ1-5	TRBD1	.	CASSIRDRSQPQHF	TGTGCCAGTAGTATCCGGGACAGAAGTCAGCCCCAGCATTTT
TRBV6-2/TRBV6-3	TRBJ2-5	.	.	CASSRLGGLGETQYF	TGTGCCAGCAGCAGGCTTGGGGGGTTAGGAGAGACCCAGTACTTC
TRBV7-2	TRBJ1-2	TRBD1	.	CASSFRTGEGYTF	TGTGCCAGCAGCTTCCGGACAGGGGAGGGCTACACCTTC
TRBV27	TRBJ1-2	.	.	CASSAVALPHGYTF	TGTGCCAGCAGTGCGGTGGCGCTTCCCCATGGCTACACCTTC
TRBV27	TRBJ2-2	.	few	CASSFYPRRGLRNTGELFF	TGTGCCAGCAGTTTTTATCCTCGGAGGGGGCTTAGGAACACCGGGGAGCTGTTTTTT
TRBV6-5	TRBJ1-1	.	.	CASSYKIGRTEAFF	TGTGCCAGCAGTTACAAGATAGGGAGGACTGAAGCTTTCTTT
TRBV11-2	TRBJ2-1	TRBD2	.	CASSRGTSGRANEQFF	TGTGCCAGCAGCCGTGGGACTAGCGGGAGGGCGAATGAGCAGTTCTTC
TRBV29-1	TRBJ2-3	.	once	CSGEQGLATQYF	TGCAGCGGGGAACAGGGCCTCGCTACGCAGTATTTT
TRBV28	TRBJ1-5	.	.	CASNWGQGNNQPQHF	TGTGCCAGCAACTGGGGTCAGGGTAACAATCAGCCCCAGCATTTT
TRBV6-4	TRBJ1-1	.	.	CASSARGLNTEAFF	TGTGCCAGCAGTGCAAGGGGATTGAACACTGAAGCTTTCTTT